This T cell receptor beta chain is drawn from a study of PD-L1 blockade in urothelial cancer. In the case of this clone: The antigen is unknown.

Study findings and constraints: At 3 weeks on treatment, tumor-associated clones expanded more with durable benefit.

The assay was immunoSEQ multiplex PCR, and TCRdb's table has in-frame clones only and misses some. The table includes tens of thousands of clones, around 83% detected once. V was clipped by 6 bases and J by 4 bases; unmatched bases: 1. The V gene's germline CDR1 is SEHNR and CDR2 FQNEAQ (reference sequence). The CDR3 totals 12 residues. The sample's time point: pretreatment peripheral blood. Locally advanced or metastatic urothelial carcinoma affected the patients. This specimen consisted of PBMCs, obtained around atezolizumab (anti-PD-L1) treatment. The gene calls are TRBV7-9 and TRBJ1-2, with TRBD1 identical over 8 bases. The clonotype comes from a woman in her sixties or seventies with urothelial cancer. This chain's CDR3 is CASRQGVYGYTF. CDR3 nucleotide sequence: TGTGCCAGCAGACAGGGGGTCTATGGCTACACCTTC.